This T cell receptor (beta chain) was recovered during a study of blood T cell repertoires in COVID-19. Study context: COVID-19 samples from acute and convalescent phases originated in the United States, Italy and Spain.

In regard to this clone: Other DNA sequences in the sample encode the same CDR3.

The data were produced by immunoSEQ multiplex PCR, yet TCRdb's version contains in-frame clones alone and is incomplete. The table has around 400,000 clones, about 90% seen once. The CDR3 sequence is 14 residues long. Germline CDR1 SGHDN, CDR2 FVKESK. Trimming removed 1 base from V and 4 bases from J, with 8 bases in between. Input material: peripheral blood. The chain has TRBV14 and TRBJ2-1, with TRBD2 as a possible D gene (5 bases). The TCR comes from a woman aged 55 to 70 with COVID-19, enrolled during active disease. The CDR3 DNA follows: TGTGCCAGCAGCCAAGGGCGCGGGTACAATGAGCAGTTCTTC. It is translated as CASSQGRGYNEQFF.